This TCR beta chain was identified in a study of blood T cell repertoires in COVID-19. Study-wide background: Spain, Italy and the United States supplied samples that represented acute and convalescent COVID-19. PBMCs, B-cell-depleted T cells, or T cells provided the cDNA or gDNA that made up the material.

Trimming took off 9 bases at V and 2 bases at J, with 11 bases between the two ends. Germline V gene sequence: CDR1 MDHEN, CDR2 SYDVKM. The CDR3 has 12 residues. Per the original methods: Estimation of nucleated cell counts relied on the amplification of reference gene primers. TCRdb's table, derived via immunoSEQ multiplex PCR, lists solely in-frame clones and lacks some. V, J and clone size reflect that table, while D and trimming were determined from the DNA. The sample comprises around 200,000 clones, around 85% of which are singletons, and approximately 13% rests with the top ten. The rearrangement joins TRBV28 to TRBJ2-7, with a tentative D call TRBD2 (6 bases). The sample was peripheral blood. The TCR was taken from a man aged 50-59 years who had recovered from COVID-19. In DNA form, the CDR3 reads TGTGCCAGTTCGGGAGAGGCCTACGAGCAGTACTTC. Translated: CASSGEAYEQYF.